This is a list of T cell receptor beta chains from one sample in a study of vaccination and CD4 T cells after COVID-19. No antigen has been identified for these receptors. TCRdb ran MiXCR on the PCR reads and lists one entry per CDR3 protein. This table has over 5,500 distinct CDR3 sequences, 52% appearing once. The specimen was CD4+ T cells from blood, cultured in vitro. The origin of the receptors is a human donor in good health. The CDR3 runs from the conserved cysteine through the conserved F or W. The D gene is left open where the match is weak. The size field is filled for only some rows; it gives once, few, many or a size class.

j_call,v_call,d_call,clone_size,cdr3_aa,cdr3_nt
TRBJ1-1,TRBV20-1,NA,NA,CSARKGQMNTEAFF,TGCAGTGCTAGGAAAGGCCAGATGAACACTGAAGCTTTCTTT
TRBJ1-2,TRBV29-1,NA,NA,CSVNLSGTGYTF,TGCAGCGTCAATCTATCAGGGACTGGCTACACCTTC
TRBJ2-5,TRBV5-1,NA,few,CASSLGSETQYF,TGCGCCAGCAGCTTGGGGTCAGAGACCCAGTACTTC
TRBJ1-1,TRBV7-8,NA,few,CASSRGGDYEAFF,TGTGCCAGCAGCAGAGGGGGGGACTATGAAGCTTTCTTT
TRBJ1-6,TRBV21-1,NA,NA,CASRLGGQGRSPLHF,TGTGCCAGCAGACTAGGAGGACAGGGTCGTTCACCCCTCCACTTT
TRBJ2-3,TRBV20-1,NA,NA,CSARPSRGLAEDTQYF,TGCAGTGCTAGACCTTCGCGGGGGCTGGCGGAAGATACGCAGTATTTT
TRBJ2-3,TRBV29-1,NA,few,CSAPTRTGGTDTQYF,TGCAGCGCTCCAACTAGAACGGGCGGCACAGATACGCAGTATTTT
TRBJ2-1,TRBV6-2/TRBV6-3,NA,few,CASSILGGSYNEQFF,TGTGCCAGCAGTATCCTGGGGGGCTCCTACAATGAGCAGTTCTTC
TRBJ1-2,TRBV6-1,TRBD1,NA,CASRTGGAYGYTF,TGTGCCAGCAGGACAGGGGGCGCTTATGGCTACACCTTC
TRBJ2-3,TRBV5-4,TRBD2,NA,CASSLKTSGATDTQYF,TGTGCCAGCAGCTTGAAAACTAGCGGGGCCACAGATACGCAGTATTTT
TRBJ2-2,TRBV27,TRBD2,few,CASSPSGLLGGELFF,TGTGCCAGCAGTCCCTCGGGACTACTCGGCGGGGAGCTGTTTTTT
TRBJ1-6,TRBV6-1,NA,once,CASSTDSNSPLHF,TGCGCCAGCAGTACGGACAGTAATTCACCCCTCCACTTT
TRBJ1-6,TRBV15,NA,large,CATSREQGNSPLHF,TGTGCCACCAGCAGAGAGCAGGGGAACTCACCCCTCCACTTT
TRBJ2-3,TRBV25-1,TRBD1,NA,CASSFRTGGITDTQYF,TGTGCCAGCAGTTTCCGGACAGGGGGCATCACAGATACGCAGTATTTT
TRBJ2-7,TRBV7-2,NA,few,CAGHGDVPPYEQYF,TGTGCCGGCCACGGGGACGTGCCGCCCTACGAGCAGTACTTC
TRBJ2-7,TRBV29-1,NA,NA,CSAVAGLDEQYF,TGCAGCGCTGTAGCTGGTCTCGACGAGCAGTACTTC
TRBJ1-2,TRBV5-6,NA,NA,CASSLAGIRIYGYTF,TGTGCCAGCAGCTTGGCCGGGATTCGGATCTATGGCTACACCTTC
TRBJ2-5,TRBV5-4,NA,NA,CASSLPGGETQYF,TGTGCCAGCAGCTTGCCGGGCGGAGAGACCCAGTACTTC
TRBJ2-5,TRBV30,TRBD1,NA,CAWSLTGGIETQYF,TGTGCCTGGAGCCTAACAGGGGGCATAGAGACCCAGTACTTC
TRBJ2-1,TRBV20-1,NA,NA,CSARAHGTYNEQFF,TGCAGTGCTAGAGCCCATGGCACCTACAATGAGCAGTTCTTC
TRBJ1-2,TRBV19,TRBD1,NA,CASTRQAGQGGFNYGYTF,TGTGCCAGTACCAGGCAGGCGGGACAGGGTGGTTTTAACTATGGCTACACCTTC
TRBJ1-5,TRBV27,NA,NA,CASRPDPYSNQPQHF,TGTGCCAGCAGACCGGACCCATATAGCAATCAGCCCCAGCATTTT
TRBJ1-2,TRBV7-9,NA,few,CASSLVSGKANYGYTF,TGTGCCAGCAGCTTAGTGTCCGGGAAAGCTAACTATGGCTACACCTTC
TRBJ1-5,TRBV6-1,NA,NA,CASSEAAGNQPQHF,TGTGCCAGCAGTGAAGCCGCAGGGAATCAGCCCCAGCATTTT
TRBJ1-3,TRBV19,NA,once,CASPDRTGNTIYF,TGTGCCAGCCCGGACAGAACTGGAAACACCATATATTTT
TRBJ1-2,TRBV4-1,TRBD1,once,CASSFGTGGLANYGYTF,TGCGCCAGCAGCTTTGGGACAGGGGGCCTAGCTAACTATGGCTACACCTTC
TRBJ2-5,TRBV10-1,TRBD1,NA,CASSFDRGETQYF,TGCGCCAGCAGTTTTGACAGGGGGGAGACCCAGTACTTC
TRBJ1-1,TRBV6-2/TRBV6-3,NA,once,CASSLRGTNTEAFF,TGTGCCAGCAGTCTCAGGGGAACGAACACTGAAGCTTTCTTT
TRBJ2-7,TRBV9,NA,NA,CASSVGGAGVEQYF,TGTGCCAGCAGCGTAGGGGGCGCCGGGGTCGAGCAGTACTTC
TRBJ1-1,TRBV24-1,NA,NA,CATSEGQLNTEAFF,TGTGCCACCAGTGAGGGACAACTGAACACTGAAGCTTTCTTT